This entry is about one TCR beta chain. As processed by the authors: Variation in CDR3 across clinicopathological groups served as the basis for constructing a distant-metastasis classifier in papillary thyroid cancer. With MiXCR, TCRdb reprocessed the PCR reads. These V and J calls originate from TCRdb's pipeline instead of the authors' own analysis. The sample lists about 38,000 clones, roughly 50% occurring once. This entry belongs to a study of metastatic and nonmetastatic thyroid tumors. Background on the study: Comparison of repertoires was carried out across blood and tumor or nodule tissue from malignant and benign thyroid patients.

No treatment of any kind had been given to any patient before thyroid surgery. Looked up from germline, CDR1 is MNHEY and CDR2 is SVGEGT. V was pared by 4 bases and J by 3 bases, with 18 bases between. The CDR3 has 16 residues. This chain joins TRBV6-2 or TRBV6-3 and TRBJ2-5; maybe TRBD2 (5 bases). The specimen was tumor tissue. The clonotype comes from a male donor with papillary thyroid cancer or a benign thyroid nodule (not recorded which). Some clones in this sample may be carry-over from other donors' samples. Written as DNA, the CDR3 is TGTGCCAGCAGTTTAAGGGCGGACTCCCGGGAAGAGACCCAGTACTTC. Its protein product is CASSLRADSREETQYF.